What follows are 8 T cell receptor beta chains derived from one specimen sequenced in a study of blood T cell repertoires in COVID-19. Here immunoSEQ multiplex PCR was the method, and the copy in TCRdb shows in-frame clones only, minus some. Among approximately 40,000 clones listed, around 87% were seen once. Sequencing was performed on peripheral blood. Receptors were obtained from a man in his sixties with acute or convalescent COVID-19.

The rearrangement links TRBV24-1 to TRBJ2-5; 13 bases are a match to TRBD2. The CDR3 totals 15 residues. Looked up from germline, CDR1 is KGHDR and CDR2 is SFDVKD. Trimming removed 3 bases from V and 5 bases from J; junction bases left unmatched: 2. The CDR3 protein is CATSDPTSGRETQYF. CDR3 bases: TGTGCCACCAGTGATCCGACTAGCGGGAGGGAGACCCAGTACTTC.

The chain combines TRBV19 with TRBJ1-5; 7 nucleotides agree with TRBD1. CDR1 and CDR2 from the germline V gene are LNHDA and SQIVND (reference sequence). The CDR3 contains 17 residues. The ends lost 0 bases at V and 6 bases at J; junction bases unmatched: 11. The CDR3, as DNA: TGTGCCAGTAGTATAGACTCCCGGGTAGGGGGCGGTCAGCCCCAGCATTTT. Its translation is CASSIDSRVGGGQPQHF. Filled out from reference TRBV19 and TRBJ1-5, the complete variable domain reads DGGITQSPKYLFRKEGQNVTLSCEQNLNHDAMYWYRQDPGQGLRLIYYSQIVNDFQKGDIAEGYSVSREKKESFPLTVTSAQKNPTAFYLCASSIDSRVGGGQPQHFGDGTRLSIL.

The chain links TRBV7-8 to TRBJ2-7; the D is unclear. CDR1 and CDR2 (germline): SGHVS, FQNEAQ. This CDR3 comprises 14 residues. Trimming pared 1 base from V and 5 bases from J, leaving 12 bases between. In DNA form, the CDR3 reads TGTGCCAGCAGCTTAGTTTTGCAGTATGACGAGCAGTACGTC. Translating gives CASSLVLQYDEQYV.

The gene calls are TRBV5-4 and TRBJ2-2; 11 bases are shared with TRBD2. CDR3 length equals 15 residues. Germline V gives CDR1 SGHNT, CDR2 YYREEE (reference sequence). J gave up 6 bases and V 3 bases, and 4 bases lay outside the gene matches. CDR3 protein: CASSYRTSGPGELFF. The DNA of the CDR3 is TGTGCCAGCAGCTACCGGACTAGCGGGCCCGGGGAGCTGTTTTTT.

This clone has more than one count but fewer than ten. This rearrangement joins TRBV5-5 to TRBJ2-2, with 9 bases lining up with TRBD1. V was clipped by 0 bases and J by 5 bases; unmatched bases: 2. The length of the CDR3 is 15 residues. The germline V gene has CDR1 SGHKS and CDR2 YYEKEE (reference sequence). Written as DNA, the CDR3 is TGTGCCAGCAGCTTGGCAGGACAGGGGACCGGGGAGCTGTTTTTT. It is translated as CASSLAGQGTGELFF.

CDR3 sequence: CASSQDRGNEQFF. The CDR3 DNA reads TGTGCCAGCAGTCAGGACAGGGGGAATGAGCAGTTCTTC. The rearrangement links TRBV6-2 or TRBV6-3 to TRBJ2-1; 10 nucleotides align to TRBD1. The germline V gene has CDR1 MNHEY and CDR2 SVGEGT. CDR3 size: 13 residues. The V segment lost 5 bases and the J segment 7 bases; nucleotides outside the gene matches: 2.

This chain uses TRBV19 with TRBJ1-4, with 9 bases identical to TRBD1. CDR3 length: 13 amino acids. CDR1 is LNHDA, CDR2 SQIVND, per germline (reference sequence). The ends lost 5 bases at V and 10 bases at J; junction bases unmatched: 5. The CDR3 coding sequence is TGTGCCAGTAGTGCGGACAGGGGCGGAAAACTGTTTTTT. This translates into CASSADRGGKLFF.

V and J are TRBV5-4 and TRBJ2-1, with D possibly being TRBD2 (6 bases). Germline-derived CDR1 and CDR2 are SGHNT and YYREEE (reference sequence). This CDR3 contains 15 residues. V was shortened by 5 bases and J by 0 bases, with 12 bases between the two germline ends. CDR3 sequence reads: CASRPGLPSYNEQFF. The CDR3 bases are TGTGCCAGCAGGCCGGGACTCCCCTCCTACAATGAGCAGTTCTTC. Complete variable domain (other parts from reference TRBV5-4 and TRBJ2-1): ETGVTQSPTHLIKTRGQQVTLRCSSQSGHNTVSWYQQALGQGPQFIFQYYREEENGRGNFPPRFSGLQFPNYSSELNVNALELDDSALYLCASRPGLPSYNEQFFGPGTRLTVL.